The rows below give T cell receptor beta chains drawn from one sample of a study of T cells after yellow fever vaccination. TCRdb independently ran MiXCR on the 5' RACE reads; one entry per CDR3 protein. Of some 110,000 distinct CDR3 sequences in the sample, around 7.2% were seen once. The specimen was CD4+ T cells sorted from PBMCs, collected 45 days after the first yellow fever vaccination. The source of these receptors is a man aged 18 to 30 who received the YFV17D yellow fever vaccine. The CDR3 runs from the conserved cysteine through the conserved F or W. A D gene is named only where the DNA matches it firmly. Clone size is stated in some rows and not others, as once, few, many or a class when expanded.

>TRBD1|TRBJ1-5|TRBV28|many
CASSVPGQGYRRYNQPQHF
TGTGCCAGCAGTGTACCGGGACAGGGGTACAGGCGGTACAATCAGCCCCAGCATTTT
>TRBD2|TRBJ2-3|TRBV20-1|NA
CSARDPAGGSTDTQYF
TGCAGTGCTAGAGACCCGGCGGGGGGAAGCACAGATACGCAGTATTTT
>NA|TRBJ2-3|TRBV20-1|many
CSARDTGGATQYF
TGCAGTGCTAGAGATACCGGGGGAGCTACGCAGTATTTT
>NA|TRBJ1-4|TRBV12-3/TRBV12-4|many
CASSRTRQDTGGKLFF
TGTGCCAGCAGCCGTACCCGACAGGATACGGGTGGAAAACTGTTTTTT
>TRBD2|TRBJ2-1|TRBV5-1|many
CASSFLAGDNNEQFF
TGCGCCAGCAGCTTCTTAGCGGGGGACAACAATGAGCAGTTCTTC
>NA|TRBJ2-3|TRBV20-1|many
CSAPLEGTWDTQYF
TGCAGTGCGCCGCTCGAGGGGACGTGGGATACGCAGTATTTT
>TRBD1|TRBJ2-3|TRBV5-1|many
CASSPQGALTDTQYF
TGCGCCAGCAGCCCCCAGGGGGCACTCACAGATACGCAGTATTTT
>NA|TRBJ1-2|TRBV12-3/TRBV12-4|few
CASSLGQILGYTF
TGTGCCAGCAGTCTCGGACAGATTCTTGGCTACACCTTC
>NA|TRBJ1-2|TRBV7-2|NA
CASSTLGQGRYYGYTF
TGTGCCAGCAGCACTCTCGGGCAGGGGCGCTACTATGGCTACACCTTC
>TRBD2|TRBJ2-3|TRBV5-1|many
CASSLETSGGPGHTQYF
TGCGCCAGCAGCTTGGAGACTAGCGGGGGCCCGGGGCATACGCAGTATTTT
>NA|TRBJ2-3|TRBV10-2|many
CASLPNEAFLQPVSTDTQYF
TGCGCCAGCCTTCCCAACGAAGCTTTCCTACAACCCGTTAGCACAGATACGCAGTATTTT
>TRBD1|TRBJ1-2|TRBV4-1|many
CASSQDRRTGNYGYTF
TGCGCCAGCAGCCAAGATCGAAGGACAGGGAACTATGGCTACACCTTC
>TRBD1|TRBJ1-5|TRBV18|NA
CASSPGQGSNQPQHF
TGTGCCAGCTCACCAGGACAGGGCAGCAATCAGCCCCAGCATTTT
>NA|TRBJ1-1|TRBV4-3|many
CASSHTDRTVEAFF
TGCGCCAGCAGCCATACAGACAGAACAGTTGAAGCTTTCTTT
>NA|TRBJ1-2|TRBV12-3/TRBV12-4|many
CARSSPVANYGYTF
TGTGCCAGAAGCTCACCAGTAGCTAACTATGGCTACACCTTC
>NA|TRBJ2-6|TRBV5-1|few
CASSLLSTWGGANVLTF
TGCGCCAGCAGCTTGCTATCCACCTGGGGGGGGGCCAACGTCCTGACTTTC
>NA|TRBJ2-2|TRBV12-3/TRBV12-4|NA
CACCSYGRTVSPGELFF
TGTGCCTGCTGTTCTTACGGACGGACAGTTAGCCCCGGGGAGCTGTTTTTT
>NA|TRBJ2-5|TRBV5-1|many
CASSFTPGETQYF
TGCGCCAGCAGTTTTACCCCTGGGGAGACCCAGTACTTC
>NA|TRBJ1-2|TRBV7-2|many
CASTQMDSNYGYTF
TGTGCCAGCACCCAAATGGACAGTAACTATGGCTACACCTTC
>NA|TRBJ1-5|TRBV24-1|many
CATSDYLQPQHF
TGTGCCACCAGTGATTATCTTCAGCCCCAGCATTTT
>TRBD1|TRBJ2-5|TRBV5-1|many
CASSQPGQGKETQYF
TGCGCCAGCAGCCAGCCGGGACAGGGAAAAGAGACCCAGTACTTC
>NA|TRBJ2-5|TRBV5-1|many
CASSLAMGEETQYF
TGCGCCAGCAGCTTGGCAATGGGTGAAGAGACCCAGTACTTC